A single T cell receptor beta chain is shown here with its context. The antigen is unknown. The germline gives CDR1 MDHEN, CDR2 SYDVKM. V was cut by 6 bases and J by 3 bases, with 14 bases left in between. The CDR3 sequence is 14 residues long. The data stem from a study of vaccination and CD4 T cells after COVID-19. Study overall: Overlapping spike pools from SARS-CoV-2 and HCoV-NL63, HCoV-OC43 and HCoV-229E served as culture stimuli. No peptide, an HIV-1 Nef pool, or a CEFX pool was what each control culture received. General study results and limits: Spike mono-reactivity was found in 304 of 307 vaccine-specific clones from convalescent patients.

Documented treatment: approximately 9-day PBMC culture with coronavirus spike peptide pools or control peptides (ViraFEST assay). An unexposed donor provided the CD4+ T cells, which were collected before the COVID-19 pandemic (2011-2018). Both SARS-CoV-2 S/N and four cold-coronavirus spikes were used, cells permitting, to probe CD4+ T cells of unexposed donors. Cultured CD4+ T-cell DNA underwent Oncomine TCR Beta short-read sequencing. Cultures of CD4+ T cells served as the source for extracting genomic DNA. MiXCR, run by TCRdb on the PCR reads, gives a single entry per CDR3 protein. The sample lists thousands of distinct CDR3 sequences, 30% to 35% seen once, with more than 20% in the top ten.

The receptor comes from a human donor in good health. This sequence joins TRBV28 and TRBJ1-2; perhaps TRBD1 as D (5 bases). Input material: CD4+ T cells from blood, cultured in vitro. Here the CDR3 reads CASRSGGIDYGYTF. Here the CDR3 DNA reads TGTGCCAGCAGATCGGGGGGAATTGACTATGGCTACACCTTC.